A selection of T cell receptor beta chains follows, all from one sample in a study of spatial heterogeneity in lung cancer. MiXCR was run by TCRdb on the 5' RACE reads, yielding one entry per CDR3 protein. The sample records about 2,900 distinct CDR3 sequences, roughly an eighth being singletons. Sequences were derived from lung tumor tissue, sampled at surgery. The receptors stem from a male donor with early-stage non-small cell lung cancer. CDR3s include the opening cysteine and the closing phenylalanine or tryptophan.

CDR3 length: 10; V gene: TRBV7-2; CDR3 protein: CASSSDTQYF
CDR3 length: 16; V gene: TRBV18; CDR3 protein: CASSPRPDRAHNEQFF
CDR3 length: 14; V gene: TRBV12-3/TRBV12-4; CDR3 protein: CASSNAGGTGELFF
CDR3 length: 13; V gene: TRBV27; CDR3 protein: CASRGVDTDTQYF
CDR3 length: 14; V gene: TRBV10-3; CDR3 protein: CAISDQGFNYEQYF
CDR3 length: 12; V gene: TRBV28; CDR3 protein: CASPPVAGPAFF
CDR3 length: 13; V gene: TRBV2; CDR3 protein: CASRKGASGELFF
CDR3 length: 13; V gene: TRBV7-8; CDR3 protein: CASSLIRGAGYTF
CDR3 length: 15; V gene: TRBV28; CDR3 protein: CASSWSAQGADTQYF
CDR3 length: 15; V gene: TRBV12-3/TRBV12-4; CDR3 protein: CASSLQREGRETQYF
CDR3 length: 18; V gene: TRBV3-1; CDR3 protein: CASSQYGTGATYNSPLHF
CDR3 length: 11; V gene: TRBV29-1; CDR3 protein: CSVEVRDREYF
CDR3 length: 15; V gene: TRBV28; CDR3 protein: CASRVQGPSYNEQFF
CDR3 length: 14; V gene: TRBV5-1; CDR3 protein: CASSQEEGAYEQYF
CDR3 length: 11; V gene: TRBV28; CDR3 protein: CASSFNYGYTF
CDR3 length: 13; V gene: TRBV7-9; CDR3 protein: CASSLREQETQYF
CDR3 length: 14; V gene: TRBV28; CDR3 protein: CASLLAGVYNEQFF
CDR3 length: 14; V gene: TRBV18; CDR3 protein: CASSPPMNTGELFF
CDR3 length: 14; V gene: TRBV7-2; CDR3 protein: CASSSFGGRDEQYF
CDR3 length: 12; V gene: TRBV28; CDR3 protein: CATRLGALEAFF
CDR3 length: 14; V gene: TRBV5-6; CDR3 protein: CASSYGQGYQPQHF
CDR3 length: 12; V gene: TRBV6-2/TRBV6-3; CDR3 protein: CASRPQGIEQFF
CDR3 length: 12; V gene: TRBV18; CDR3 protein: CASSCTQETQYF
CDR3 length: 16; V gene: TRBV4-1; CDR3 protein: CASSQDGLSSSYEQYF
CDR3 length: 16; V gene: TRBV9; CDR3 protein: CASSVPWTSNYNEQFF
CDR3 length: 14; V gene: TRBV7-9; CDR3 protein: CAPVGGTWVYEQYF
CDR3 length: 15; V gene: TRBV25-1; CDR3 protein: CASRKEGATNEKLFF
CDR3 length: 11; V gene: TRBV7-8; CDR3 protein: CASSLPDTQYF
CDR3 length: 15; V gene: TRBV29-1; CDR3 protein: CSVRGTSGSTDTQYF
CDR3 length: 13; V gene: TRBV5-1; CDR3 protein: CASSLEPAGGYTF
CDR3 length: 15; V gene: TRBV5-4; CDR3 protein: CASSADGTAGNTIYF
CDR3 length: 16; V gene: TRBV3-1; CDR3 protein: CASSQDRTGDYNEQFF
CDR3 length: 14; V gene: TRBV6-5; CDR3 protein: CASSRVSGANVLTF
CDR3 length: 15; V gene: TRBV5-1; CDR3 protein: CASSLEPRSNTEAFF
CDR3 length: 13; V gene: TRBV12-3/TRBV12-4; CDR3 protein: CASSLRTVWGYTF
CDR3 length: 15; V gene: TRBV27; CDR3 protein: CASSLFAAAYNEQFF
CDR3 length: 17; V gene: TRBV27; CDR3 protein: CASRLRVLPSGANVLTF
CDR3 length: 16; V gene: TRBV29-1; CDR3 protein: CSVESGASGKTDTQYF
CDR3 length: 15; V gene: TRBV7-6; CDR3 protein: CASSPGGGGRNEQFF
CDR3 length: 14; V gene: TRBV5-4; CDR3 protein: CASTSLAGQETQYF
CDR3 length: 16; V gene: TRBV7-2; CDR3 protein: CASSLNSGGVGSPLHF
CDR3 length: 15; V gene: TRBV5-1; CDR3 protein: CASRQSPVGNQPQHF
CDR3 length: 16; V gene: TRBV5-4; CDR3 protein: CASSLRSRGPPYEQYF
CDR3 length: 12; V gene: TRBV11-2; CDR3 protein: CASSFGYYEQYF
CDR3 length: 12; V gene: TRBV7-2; CDR3 protein: CASSLFADTQYF
CDR3 length: 14; V gene: TRBV27; CDR3 protein: CASSLWGGANVLTF
CDR3 length: 14; V gene: TRBV19; CDR3 protein: CASSIRTEAETQYF
CDR3 length: 15; V gene: TRBV27; CDR3 protein: CASSLSNRGLETQYF
CDR3 length: 15; V gene: TRBV2; CDR3 protein: CASSDIGRSYNEQFF
CDR3 length: 14; V gene: TRBV6-6; CDR3 protein: CASSYRQGTGEQYF
CDR3 length: 15; V gene: TRBV7-2; CDR3 protein: CASSLGSGGSYEQYF
CDR3 length: 16; V gene: TRBV30; CDR3 protein: CAWSVRRSGRTNEQFF
CDR3 length: 13; V gene: TRBV14; CDR3 protein: CASSRTGGDTQYF
CDR3 length: 19; V gene: TRBV19; CDR3 protein: CASSIDRGRGTVEHQPQHF
CDR3 length: 13; V gene: TRBV7-2; CDR3 protein: CASSDRLVGPQHF